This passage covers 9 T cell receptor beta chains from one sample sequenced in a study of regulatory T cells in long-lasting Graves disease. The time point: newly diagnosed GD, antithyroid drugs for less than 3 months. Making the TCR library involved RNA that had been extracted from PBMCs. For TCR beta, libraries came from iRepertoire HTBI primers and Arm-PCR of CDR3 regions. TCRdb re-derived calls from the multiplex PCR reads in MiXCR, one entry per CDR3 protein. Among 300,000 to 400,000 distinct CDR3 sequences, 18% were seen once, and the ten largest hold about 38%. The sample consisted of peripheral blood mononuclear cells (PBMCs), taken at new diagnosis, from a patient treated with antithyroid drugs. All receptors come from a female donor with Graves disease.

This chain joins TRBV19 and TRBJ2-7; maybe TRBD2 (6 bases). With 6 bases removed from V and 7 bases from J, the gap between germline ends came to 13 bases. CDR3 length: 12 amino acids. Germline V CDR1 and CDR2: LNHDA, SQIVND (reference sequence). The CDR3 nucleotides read TGTGCCAGTAGCTTGTCCCGGGGGGAGCAGTACTTC. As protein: CASSLSRGEQYF.

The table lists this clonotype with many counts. CDR3 residues: CASSLTADYEQYF. The CDR3 nucleotides are TGTGCCAGCAGCTTAACCGCAGACTACGAGCAGTACTTC. The V gene is TRBV11-3, the J gene TRBJ2-7; D remains unclear. The germline V gene has CDR1 SGHNT and CDR2 YENEEA. V was cut by 2 bases and J by 3 bases, with 8 bases left in between. The CDR3 length is 13 residues. The whole variable domain, remainder taken from reference TRBV11-3 and TRBJ2-7, is EAGVVQSPRYKIIEKKQPVAFWCNPISGHNTLYWYLQNLGQGPELLIRYENEEAVDDSQLPKDRFSAERLKGVDSTLKIQPAELGDSAVYLCASSLTADYEQYFGPGTRLTVT.

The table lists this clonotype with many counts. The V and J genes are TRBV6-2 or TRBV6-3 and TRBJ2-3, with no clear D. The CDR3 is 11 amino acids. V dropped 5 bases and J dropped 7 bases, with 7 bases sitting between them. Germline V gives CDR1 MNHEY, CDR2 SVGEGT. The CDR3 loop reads CASSNHNTQYF. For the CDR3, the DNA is TGTGCCAGCAGTAACCATAATACGCAGTATTTT.

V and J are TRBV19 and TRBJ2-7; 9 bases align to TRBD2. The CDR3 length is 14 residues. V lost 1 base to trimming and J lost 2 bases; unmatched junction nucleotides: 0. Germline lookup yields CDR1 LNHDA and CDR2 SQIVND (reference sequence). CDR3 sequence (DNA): TGTGCCAGTAGTATAGTAGCGGGAGCCTACGAGCAGTACTTC. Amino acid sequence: CASSIVAGAYEQYF.

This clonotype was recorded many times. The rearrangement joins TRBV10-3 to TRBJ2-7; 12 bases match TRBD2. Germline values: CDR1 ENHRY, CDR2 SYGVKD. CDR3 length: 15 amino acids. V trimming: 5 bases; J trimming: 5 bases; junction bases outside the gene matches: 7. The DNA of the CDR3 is TGTGCCATCAGTCCCCTAGCGGGAGGGCCGGACGAGCAGTACTTC. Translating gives CAISPLAGGPDEQYF.

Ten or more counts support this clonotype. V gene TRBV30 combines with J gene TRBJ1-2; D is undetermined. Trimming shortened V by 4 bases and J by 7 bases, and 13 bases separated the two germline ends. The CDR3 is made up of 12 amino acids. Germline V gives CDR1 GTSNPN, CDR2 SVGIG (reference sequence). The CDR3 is CAWTRAPSGYTF. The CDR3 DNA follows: TGTGCCTGGACCCGGGCCCCTTCTGGCTACACCTTC.

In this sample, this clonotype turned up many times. Here the CDR3 reads CASSLTMSISNYGYTF. As DNA, the CDR3 is TGTGCCAGCAGTTTAACCATGTCGATCTCTAACTATGGCTACACCTTC. V and J are TRBV27 and TRBJ1-2; D ambiguous. The CDR3 is made up of 16 amino acids. CDR1 is MNHEY and CDR2 is SMNVEV in the germline V gene (reference sequence). Deletions cut 2 bases from V and 0 bases from J, with 13 bases between.

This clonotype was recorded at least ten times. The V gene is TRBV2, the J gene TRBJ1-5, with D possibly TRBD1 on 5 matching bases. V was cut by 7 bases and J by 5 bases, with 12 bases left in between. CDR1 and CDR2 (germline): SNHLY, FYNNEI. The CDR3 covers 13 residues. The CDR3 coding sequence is TGTGCCAGCACCCGAACGGGGGATCAGCCCCAGCATTTT. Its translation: CASTRTGDQPQHF.

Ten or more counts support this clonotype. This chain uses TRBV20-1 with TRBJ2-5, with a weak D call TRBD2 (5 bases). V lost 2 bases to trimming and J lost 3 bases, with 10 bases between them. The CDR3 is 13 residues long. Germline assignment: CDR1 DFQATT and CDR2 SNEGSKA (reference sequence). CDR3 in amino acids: CSARPSLEETQYF. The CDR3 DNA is TGCAGTGCTAGACCTAGCTTGGAAGAGACCCAGTACTTC.